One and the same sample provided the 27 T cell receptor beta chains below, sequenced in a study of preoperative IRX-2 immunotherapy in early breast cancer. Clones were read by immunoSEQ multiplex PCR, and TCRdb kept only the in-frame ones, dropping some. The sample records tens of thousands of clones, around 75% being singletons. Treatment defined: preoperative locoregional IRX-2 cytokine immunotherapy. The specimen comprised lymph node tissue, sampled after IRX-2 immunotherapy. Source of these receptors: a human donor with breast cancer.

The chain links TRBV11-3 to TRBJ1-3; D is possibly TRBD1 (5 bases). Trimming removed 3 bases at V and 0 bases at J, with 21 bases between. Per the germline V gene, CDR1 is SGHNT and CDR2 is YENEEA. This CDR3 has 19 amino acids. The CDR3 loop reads CASSLDPGSLGASGNTIYF. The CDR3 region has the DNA TGTGCCAGCAGCTTGGATCCTGGCAGCCTCGGGGCCTCTGGAAACACCATATATTTT.

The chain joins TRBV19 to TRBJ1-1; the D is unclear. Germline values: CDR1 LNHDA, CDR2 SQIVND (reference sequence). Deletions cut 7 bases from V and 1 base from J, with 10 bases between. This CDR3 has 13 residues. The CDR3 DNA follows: TGTGCCAGTACCTTTCAGGCGAACACTGAAGCTTTCTTT. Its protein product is CASTFQANTEAFF.

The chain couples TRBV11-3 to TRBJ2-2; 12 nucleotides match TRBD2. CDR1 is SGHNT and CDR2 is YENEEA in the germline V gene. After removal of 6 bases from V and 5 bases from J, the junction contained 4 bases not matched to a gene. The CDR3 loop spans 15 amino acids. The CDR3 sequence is CASRTSGSRTGELFF. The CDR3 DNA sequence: TGTGCCAGCAGGACTAGCGGGAGTAGGACCGGGGAGCTGTTTTTT. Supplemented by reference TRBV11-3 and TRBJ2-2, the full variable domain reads EAGVVQSPRYKIIEKKQPVAFWCNPISGHNTLYWYLQNLGQGPELLIRYENEEAVDDSQLPKDRFSAERLKGVDSTLKIQPAELGDSAVYLCASRTSGSRTGELFFGEGSRLTVL.

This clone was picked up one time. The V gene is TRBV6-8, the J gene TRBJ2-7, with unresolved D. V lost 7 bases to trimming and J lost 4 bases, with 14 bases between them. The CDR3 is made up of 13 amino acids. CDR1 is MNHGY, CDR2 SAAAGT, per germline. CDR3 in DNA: TGTGCCAGCAATCTTCTAGGAGCTTACGAGCAGTACTTC. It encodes CASNLLGAYEQYF.

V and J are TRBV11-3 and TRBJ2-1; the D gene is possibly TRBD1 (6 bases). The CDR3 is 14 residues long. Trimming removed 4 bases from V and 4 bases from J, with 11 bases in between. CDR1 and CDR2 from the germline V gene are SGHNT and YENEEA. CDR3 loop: CASSSQTGYNEQFF. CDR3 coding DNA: TGTGCCAGCAGCTCCCAGACAGGATACAATGAGCAGTTCTTC.

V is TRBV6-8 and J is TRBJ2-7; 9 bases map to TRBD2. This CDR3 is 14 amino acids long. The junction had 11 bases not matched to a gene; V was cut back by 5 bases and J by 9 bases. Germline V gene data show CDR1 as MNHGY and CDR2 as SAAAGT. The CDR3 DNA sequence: TGTGCCAGCAGTACGATTCTAGCGGGAAGCCGGCAGTACTTC. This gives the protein CASSTILAGSRQYF.

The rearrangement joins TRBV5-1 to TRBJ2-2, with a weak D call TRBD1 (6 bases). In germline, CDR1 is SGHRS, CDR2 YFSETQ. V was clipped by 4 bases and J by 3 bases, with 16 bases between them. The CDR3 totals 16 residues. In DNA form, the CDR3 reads TGCGCCAGCAGCCTGGCCCCGAAGGGGGACACCGGGGAGCTGTTTTTT. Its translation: CASSLAPKGDTGELFF.

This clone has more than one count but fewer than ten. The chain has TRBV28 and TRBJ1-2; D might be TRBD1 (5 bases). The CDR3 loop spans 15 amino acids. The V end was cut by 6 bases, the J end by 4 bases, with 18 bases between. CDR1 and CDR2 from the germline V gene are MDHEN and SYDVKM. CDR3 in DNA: TGTGCCAGCAGCCAAATCACCGGGACGGTCTATGGCTACACCTTC. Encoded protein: CASSQITGTVYGYTF.

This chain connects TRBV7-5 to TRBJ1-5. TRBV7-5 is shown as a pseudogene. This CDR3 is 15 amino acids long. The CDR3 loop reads CASSLFGQGGQPQHF. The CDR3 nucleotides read TGTGCCAGCAGCTTATTCGGGCAGGGCGGGCAGCCCCAGCATTTT.

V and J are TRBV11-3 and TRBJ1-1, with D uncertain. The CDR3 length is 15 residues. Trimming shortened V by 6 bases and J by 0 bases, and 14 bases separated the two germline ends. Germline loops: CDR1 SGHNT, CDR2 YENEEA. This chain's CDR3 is CASRKNSAMNTEAFF. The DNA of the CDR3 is TGTGCCAGCAGGAAAAACAGCGCTATGAACACTGAAGCTTTCTTT.

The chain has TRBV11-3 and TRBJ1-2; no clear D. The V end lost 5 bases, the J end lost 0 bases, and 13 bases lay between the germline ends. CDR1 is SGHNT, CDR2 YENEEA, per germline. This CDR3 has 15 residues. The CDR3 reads CASSLLQRSNYGYTF. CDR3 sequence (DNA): TGTGCCAGCAGCCTCCTTCAGCGCTCTAACTATGGCTACACCTTC.

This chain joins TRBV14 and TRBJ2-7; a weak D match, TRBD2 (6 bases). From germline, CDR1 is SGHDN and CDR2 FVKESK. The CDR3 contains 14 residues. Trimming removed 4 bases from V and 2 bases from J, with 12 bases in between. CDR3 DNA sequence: TGTGCCAGCAGCCTATATAGCGGACCCTACGAGCAGTACTTC. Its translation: CASSLYSGPYEQYF.

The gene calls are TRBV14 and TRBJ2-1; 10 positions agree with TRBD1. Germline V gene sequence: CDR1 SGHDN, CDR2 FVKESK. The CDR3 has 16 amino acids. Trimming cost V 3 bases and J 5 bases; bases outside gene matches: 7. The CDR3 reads CASSQLTGTGDNEQFF. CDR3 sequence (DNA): TGTGCCAGCAGCCAGTTAACCGGGACAGGGGACAATGAGCAGTTCTTC. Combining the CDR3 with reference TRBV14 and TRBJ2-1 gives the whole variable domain EAGVTQFPSHSVIEKGQTVTLRCDPISGHDNLYWYRRVMGKEIKFLLHFVKESKQDESGMPNNRFLAERTGGTYSTLKVQPAELEDSGVYFCASSQLTGTGDNEQFFGPGTRLTVL.

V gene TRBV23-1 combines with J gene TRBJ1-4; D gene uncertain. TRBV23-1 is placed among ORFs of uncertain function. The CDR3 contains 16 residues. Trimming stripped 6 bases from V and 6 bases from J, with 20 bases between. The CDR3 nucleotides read TGCGCCAGCAGCCAAGATCCCGGGAGACCCTATGAAAAACTGTTTTTT. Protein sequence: CASSQDPGRPYEKLFF.

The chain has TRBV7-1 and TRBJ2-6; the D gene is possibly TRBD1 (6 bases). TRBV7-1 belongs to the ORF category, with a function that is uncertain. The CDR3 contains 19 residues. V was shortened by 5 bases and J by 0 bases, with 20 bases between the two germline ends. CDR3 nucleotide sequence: TGTGCCAGCAGCCCATACACCGGGACAACCAACTCTGGGGCCAACGTCCTGACTTTC. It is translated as CASSPYTGTTNSGANVLTF.

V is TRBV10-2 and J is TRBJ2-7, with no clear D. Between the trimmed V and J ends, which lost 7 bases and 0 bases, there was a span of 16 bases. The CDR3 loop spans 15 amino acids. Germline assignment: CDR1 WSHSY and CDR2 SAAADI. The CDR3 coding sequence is TGCGCCAGCATCAGAACGGGTAGTCTCTCCTACGAGCAGTACTTC. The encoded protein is CASIRTGSLSYEQYF.

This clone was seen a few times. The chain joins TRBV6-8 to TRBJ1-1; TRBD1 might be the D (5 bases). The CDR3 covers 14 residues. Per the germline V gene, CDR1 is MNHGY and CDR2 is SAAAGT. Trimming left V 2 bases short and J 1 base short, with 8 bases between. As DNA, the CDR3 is TGTGCCAGCAGTTACCGGGGCCGGAACACTGAAGCTTTCTTT. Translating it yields CASSYRGRNTEAFF.

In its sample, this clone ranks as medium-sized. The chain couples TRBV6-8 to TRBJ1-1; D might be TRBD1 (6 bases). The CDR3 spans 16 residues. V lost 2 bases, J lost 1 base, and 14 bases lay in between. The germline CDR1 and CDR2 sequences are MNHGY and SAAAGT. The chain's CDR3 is CASSYADRSWNTEAFF. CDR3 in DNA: TGTGCCAGCAGTTACGCTGACAGGAGTTGGAACACTGAAGCTTTCTTT.

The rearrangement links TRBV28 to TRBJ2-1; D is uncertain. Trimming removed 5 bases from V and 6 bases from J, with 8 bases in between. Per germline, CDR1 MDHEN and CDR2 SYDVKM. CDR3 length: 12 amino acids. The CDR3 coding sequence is TGTGCCAGCAGTCAAACAAGCAATGAGCAGTTCTTC. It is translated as CASSQTSNEQFF.

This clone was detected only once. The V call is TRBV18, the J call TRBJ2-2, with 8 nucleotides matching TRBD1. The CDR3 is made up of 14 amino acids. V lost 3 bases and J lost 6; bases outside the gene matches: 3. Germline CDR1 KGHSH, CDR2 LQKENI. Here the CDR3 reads CASSPGQGAGELFF. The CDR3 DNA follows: TGTGCCAGCTCACCCGGACAGGGTGCCGGGGAGCTGTTTTTT.

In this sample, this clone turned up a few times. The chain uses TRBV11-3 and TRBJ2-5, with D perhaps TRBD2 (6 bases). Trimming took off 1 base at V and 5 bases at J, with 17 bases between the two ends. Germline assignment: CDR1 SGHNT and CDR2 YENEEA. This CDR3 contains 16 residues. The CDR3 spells CASSLVMGAGGETQYF. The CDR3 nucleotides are TGTGCCAGCAGCTTAGTCATGGGAGCCGGGGGTGAGACCCAGTACTTC.

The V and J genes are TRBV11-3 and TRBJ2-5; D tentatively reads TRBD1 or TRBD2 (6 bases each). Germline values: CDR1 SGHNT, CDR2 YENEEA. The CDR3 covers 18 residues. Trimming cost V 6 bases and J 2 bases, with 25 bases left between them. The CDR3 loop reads CASRKEGGYRTRQETQYF. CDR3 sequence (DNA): TGTGCCAGCAGAAAAGAGGGGGGTTACAGGACCCGACAAGAGACCCAGTACTTC.

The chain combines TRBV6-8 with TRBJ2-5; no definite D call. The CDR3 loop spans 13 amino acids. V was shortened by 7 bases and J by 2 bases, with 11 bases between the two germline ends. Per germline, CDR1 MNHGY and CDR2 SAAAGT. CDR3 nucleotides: TGTGCCAGCACCGCCTCTTGGCAAGAGACCCAGTACTTC. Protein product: CASTASWQETQYF.

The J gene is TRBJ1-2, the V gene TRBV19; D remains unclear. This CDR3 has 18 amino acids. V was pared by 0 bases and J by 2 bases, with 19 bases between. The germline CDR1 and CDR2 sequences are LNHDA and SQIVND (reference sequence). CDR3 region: CASSIDESFGLGNYGYTF. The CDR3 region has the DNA TGTGCCAGTAGTATAGATGAGTCTTTTGGACTAGGGAACTATGGCTACACCTTC.

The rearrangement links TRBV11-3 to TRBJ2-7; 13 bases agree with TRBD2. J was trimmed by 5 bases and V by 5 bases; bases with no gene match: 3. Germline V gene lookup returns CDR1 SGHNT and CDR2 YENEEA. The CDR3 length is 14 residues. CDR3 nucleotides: TGTGCCAGCAGCCTCGGACTAGCGGGAGACGAGCAGTACTTC. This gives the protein CASSLGLAGDEQYF. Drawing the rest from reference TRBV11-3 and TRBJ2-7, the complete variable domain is EAGVVQSPRYKIIEKKQPVAFWCNPISGHNTLYWYLQNLGQGPELLIRYENEEAVDDSQLPKDRFSAERLKGVDSTLKIQPAELGDSAVYLCASSLGLAGDEQYFGPGTRLTVT.

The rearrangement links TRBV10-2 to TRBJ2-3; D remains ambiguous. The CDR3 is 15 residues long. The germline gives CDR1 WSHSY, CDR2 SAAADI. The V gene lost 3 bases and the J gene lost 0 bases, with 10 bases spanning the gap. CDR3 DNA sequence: TGCGCCAGCAGTGATCCGGATATAAGCACAGATACGCAGTATTTT. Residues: CASSDPDISTDTQYF.

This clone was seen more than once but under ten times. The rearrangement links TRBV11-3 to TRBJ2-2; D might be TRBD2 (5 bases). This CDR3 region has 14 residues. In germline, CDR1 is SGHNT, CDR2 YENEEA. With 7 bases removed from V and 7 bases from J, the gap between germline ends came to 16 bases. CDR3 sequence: CASTLDSWGGELFF. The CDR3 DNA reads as TGTGCCAGCACCCTGGACTCTTGGGGCGGGGAGCTGTTTTTT.